This TCR beta chain was identified in a study of blood T cell repertoires in COVID-19 (dated by TCRdb to about 2020). In the study overall: Collaborator samples came from the United States, Italy and Spain and covered acute and convalescent phases of COVID-19. The material from the prospective study consisted of cDNA or gDNA derived from T cells, B-cell-depleted T cells, or PBMCs. Subjects who had been exposed to COVID-19, were actively infected with it, or had recovered from it provided the deeply sampled blood TCRbeta repertoires that made up the dataset. The repertoires were released in a freely available public database meant as a resource for research on the immune response to SARS-CoV-2. The samples were drawn from two sources: the first 160 participants of the ongoing ImmuneRACE study, and 1,200 or so subjects contributed by 6 global collaborators. The sample metadata nearly always contained a de-identified subject ID, COVID-19 status, age in years and sex. Where available, HLA class I and class II types were obtained from metadata supplied by the sample provider rather than from assay-based typing. Overall study results and their limits: How much clinical and demographic metadata was included differed by source and by participant, and the metadata was provided uncurated.

With respect to this clone: Its antigen is still unknown. The sample holds no much larger clone one base away, and base qualities are not on file.

TCRbeta CDR3 regions were amplified from genomic DNA using the immunoSEQ Assay, a bias-controlled multiplex PCR. The published analysis was carried out like this. Nucleated cell counts per sample were estimated from amplification of reference gene primers within the assay. To quantify the absolute abundance of each unique TCRbeta CDR3 rearrangement, sequence reads were collapsed and filtered. Productive Simpson clonality was computed per sample as the square root of Simpson's diversity index over productive rearrangements. The immuneACCESS repertoire file appears here via TCRdb, limited to in-frame rearrangements. These files lack a portion of the clones; in checked studies, under half of the deficit traces to unresolved V genes, and the cause of the others is not known. Clonal size and the V and J genes are those of that table, whereas D and trimming came from the DNA. This sample has 200,000 to 250,000 clones in its table, and roughly nine tenths of those were observed once. Jointly, the top ten make up about 2.2% of the sample.

Inclusive of the bounding cysteine and phenylalanine, the CDR3 is 13 residues long. Only the CDR3 part of the read is kept: 39 bases, read in frame from the first base. Looking up the germline V gene yields CDR1 SGHTS and CDR2 YDEGEE. Cut back by 0 bases and 3 bases, the V and J ends lie 6 bases apart. Collaborating institutions collected whole blood in K2EDTA tubes following their own protocols. Collaborator samples were shipped for TCRbeta analysis as frozen whole blood, isolated PBMCs, or DNA extracted from either sample type. The V and J segments used are TRBV5-8 and TRBJ2-5; a tentative D call is TRBD2 (6 bases match). The sequence was collected from a woman aged 50 to 60 with acute or convalescent COVID-19. Sequenced input: peripheral blood. For the CDR3, the sequence is CASSLGGEETQYF. The bases are TGTGCCAGCAGCTTGGGCGGGGAAGAGACCCAGTACTTC.